A selection of T cell receptor beta chains follows, all from one sample in a study of control samples from healthy donors and cancer patients. TCRdb's copy holds only in-frame clones and misses some; the assay was immunoSEQ multiplex PCR. The table has tens of thousands of clones, roughly nine tenths seen once. The sequencing sample was made of formalin-fixed, paraffin-embedded tissue. The receptors here all came from a female donor with melanoma. The CDR3 runs from the conserved cysteine through the conserved F or W. Each record gives: V gene, J gene, clone size, CDR3 protein. Clone size appears in some rows only: once, few, many, or a class for an expanded clone.

V: TRBV11-2
J: TRBJ2-1
size: NA
CDR3: CASSLRSGLGRSYNEQFF

V: TRBV5-1
J: TRBJ1-2
size: NA
CDR3: CASSLALGNYGYTF

V: TRBV5-6
J: TRBJ2-1
size: NA
CDR3: CASSFEAGGYNEQFF

V: TRBV9
J: TRBJ1-2
size: NA
CDR3: CASSVASRGGGYTF

V: TRBV5-6
J: TRBJ2-5
size: NA
CDR3: CASSRLGSWETQYF

V: TRBV7-7
J: TRBJ2-1
size: NA
CDR3: CASSLGLADEQFF

V: TRBV7-2
J: TRBJ1-1
size: NA
CDR3: CASSSGQNTEAFF

V: TRBV19
J: TRBJ1-2
size: NA
CDR3: CASRSAGNYGYTF

V: TRBV6-5
J: TRBJ2-1
size: NA
CDR3: CASSGWNEQFF

V: TRBV5-1
J: TRBJ2-7
size: NA
CDR3: CASSTGTARSTYEQYF

V: TRBV9
J: TRBJ2-5
size: NA
CDR3: CASSDSQETQYF

V: TRBV7-2
J: TRBJ2-1
size: NA
CDR3: CASSLQASGIRDEQFF

V: TRBV24-1
J: TRBJ2-2
size: medium-sized
CDR3: CATSPGQGRLNAGELFF

V: TRBV3-1/TRBV3-2
J: TRBJ2-7
size: NA
CDR3: CASSPSGTAGGQYF

V: TRBV24-1
J: TRBJ2-1
size: NA
CDR3: CATSDGTTYNEQFF

V: TRBV12-3/TRBV12-4
J: TRBJ1-4
size: once
CDR3: CASSFQEKLFF

V: TRBV11-2
J: TRBJ1-2
size: few
CDR3: CASSAGGTSIYGYTF

V: TRBV4-2
J: TRBJ2-5
size: NA
CDR3: CASSLYGTGLETQYF

V: TRBV6-5
J: TRBJ2-7
size: NA
CDR3: CASSSLPGPNTYEQYF

V: TRBV19
J: TRBJ2-5
size: NA
CDR3: CASSTPGLSETQYF

V: TRBV6-6
J: TRBJ2-5
size: NA
CDR3: CASSFQETQYF

V: TRBV29-1
J: TRBJ1-1
size: NA
CDR3: CSVSLNTEAFF

V: TRBV6-5
J: TRBJ1-2
size: few
CDR3: CASFAGHYGYTF

V: TRBV18
J: TRBJ2-7
size: NA
CDR3: CASGQTYEQYF

V: TRBV7-9
J: TRBJ2-7
size: medium-sized
CDR3: CASSDSGSIGYEQYF